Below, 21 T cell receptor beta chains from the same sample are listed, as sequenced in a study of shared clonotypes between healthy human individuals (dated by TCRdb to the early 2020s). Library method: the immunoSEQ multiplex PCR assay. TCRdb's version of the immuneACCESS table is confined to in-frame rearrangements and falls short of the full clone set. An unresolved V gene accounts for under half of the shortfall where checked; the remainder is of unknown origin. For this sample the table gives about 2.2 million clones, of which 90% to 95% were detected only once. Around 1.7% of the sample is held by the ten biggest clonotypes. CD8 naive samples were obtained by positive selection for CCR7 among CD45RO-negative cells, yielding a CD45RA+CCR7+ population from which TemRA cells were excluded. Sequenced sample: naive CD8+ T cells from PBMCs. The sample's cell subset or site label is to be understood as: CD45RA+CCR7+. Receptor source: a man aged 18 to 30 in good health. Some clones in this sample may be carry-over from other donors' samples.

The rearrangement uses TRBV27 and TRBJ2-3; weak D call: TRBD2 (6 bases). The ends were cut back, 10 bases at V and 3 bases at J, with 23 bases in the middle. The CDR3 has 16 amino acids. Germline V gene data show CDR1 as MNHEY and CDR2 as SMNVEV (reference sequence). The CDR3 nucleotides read TGTGCCACCACGATTATAAGGAGGGTGAGGACAGATACGCAGTATTTT. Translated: CATTIIRRVRTDTQYF.

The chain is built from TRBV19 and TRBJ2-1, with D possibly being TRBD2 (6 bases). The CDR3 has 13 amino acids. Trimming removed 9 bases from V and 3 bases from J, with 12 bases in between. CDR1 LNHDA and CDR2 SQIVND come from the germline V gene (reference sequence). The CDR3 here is CASSGTFYNEQFF. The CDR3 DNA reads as TGTGCCAGCTCCGGGACTTTCTACAATGAGCAGTTCTTC.

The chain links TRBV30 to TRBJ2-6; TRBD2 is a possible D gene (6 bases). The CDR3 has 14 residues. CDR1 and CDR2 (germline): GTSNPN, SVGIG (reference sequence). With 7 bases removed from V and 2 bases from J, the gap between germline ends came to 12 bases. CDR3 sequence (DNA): TGTGCCTCATGGAGGGGTGCTGGGGCCAACGTCCTGACTTTC. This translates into CASWRGAGANVLTF.

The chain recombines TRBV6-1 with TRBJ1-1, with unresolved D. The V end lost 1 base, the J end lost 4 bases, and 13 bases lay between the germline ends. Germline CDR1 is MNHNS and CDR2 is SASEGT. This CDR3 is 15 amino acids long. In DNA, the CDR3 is TGTGCCAGCAGTGAAGTCGTGGGTTTGGGCACTGAAGCTTTCTTT. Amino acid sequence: CASSEVVGLGTEAFF.

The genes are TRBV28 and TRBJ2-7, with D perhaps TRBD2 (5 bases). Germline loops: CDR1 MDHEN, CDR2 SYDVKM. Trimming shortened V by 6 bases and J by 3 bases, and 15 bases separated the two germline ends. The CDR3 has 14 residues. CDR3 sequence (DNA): TGTGCCAGCAGCCCGACCATTCGGGGCTACGAGCAGTACTTC. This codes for CASSPTIRGYEQYF.

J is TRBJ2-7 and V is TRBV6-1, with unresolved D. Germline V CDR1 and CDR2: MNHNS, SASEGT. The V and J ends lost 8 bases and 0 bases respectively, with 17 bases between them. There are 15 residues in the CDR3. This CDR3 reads CASLLGPQPSYEQYF. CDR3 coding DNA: TGTGCCAGCCTCTTAGGGCCGCAACCCTCCTACGAGCAGTACTTC.

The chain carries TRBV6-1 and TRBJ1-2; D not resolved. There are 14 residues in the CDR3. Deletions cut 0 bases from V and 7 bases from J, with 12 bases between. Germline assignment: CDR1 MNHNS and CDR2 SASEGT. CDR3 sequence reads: CASSEARSVGGYTF. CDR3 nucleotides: TGTGCCAGCAGTGAAGCTAGGTCAGTCGGTGGCTACACCTTC.

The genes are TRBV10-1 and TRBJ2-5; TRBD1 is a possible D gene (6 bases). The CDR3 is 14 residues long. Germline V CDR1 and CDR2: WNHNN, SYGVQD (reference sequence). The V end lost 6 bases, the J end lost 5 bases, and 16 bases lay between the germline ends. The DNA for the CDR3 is TGCGCCAGCAGCGAGACTAACAGGGAGGAGACCCAGTACTTC. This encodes CASSETNREETQYF.

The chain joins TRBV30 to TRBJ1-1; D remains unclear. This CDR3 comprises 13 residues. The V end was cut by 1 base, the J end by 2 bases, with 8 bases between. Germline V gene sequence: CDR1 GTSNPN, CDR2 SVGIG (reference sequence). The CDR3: CAWSGADNTEAFF. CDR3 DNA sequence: TGTGCCTGGAGTGGCGCAGACAACACTGAAGCTTTCTTT. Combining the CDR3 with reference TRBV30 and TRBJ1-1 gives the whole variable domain SQTIHQWPATLVQPVGSPLSLECTVEGTSNPNLYWYRQAAGRGLQLLFYSVGIGQISSEVPQNLSASRPQDRQFILSSKKLLLSDSGFYLCAWSGADNTEAFFGQGTRLTVV.

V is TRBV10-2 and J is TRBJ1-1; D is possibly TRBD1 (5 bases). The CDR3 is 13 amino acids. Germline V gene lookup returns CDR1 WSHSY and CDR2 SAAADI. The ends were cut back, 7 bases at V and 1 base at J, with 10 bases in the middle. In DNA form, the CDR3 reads TGCGCCAGCACCCCCGGGGGGAACACTGAAGCTTTCTTT. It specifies CASTPGGNTEAFF.

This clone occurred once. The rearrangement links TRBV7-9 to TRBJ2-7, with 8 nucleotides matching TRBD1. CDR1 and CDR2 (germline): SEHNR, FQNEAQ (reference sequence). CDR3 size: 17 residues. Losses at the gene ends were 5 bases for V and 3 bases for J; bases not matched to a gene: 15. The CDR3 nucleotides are TGTGCCAGCAGCCCGAACCATGGACAGGGTGCAAACTACGAGCAGTACTTC. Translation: CASSPNHGQGANYEQYF. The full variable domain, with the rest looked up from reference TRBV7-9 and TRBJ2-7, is DTGVSQNPRHKITKRGQNVTFRCDPISEHNRLYWYRQTLGQGPEFLTYFQNEAQLEKSRLLSDRFSAERPKGSFSTLEIQRTEQGDSAMYLCASSPNHGQGANYEQYFGPGTRLTVT.

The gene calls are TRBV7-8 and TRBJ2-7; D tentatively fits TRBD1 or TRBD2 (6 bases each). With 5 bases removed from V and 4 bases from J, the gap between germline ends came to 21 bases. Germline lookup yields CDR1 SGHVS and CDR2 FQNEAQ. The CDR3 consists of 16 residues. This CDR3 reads CASSATDWGARYEQYF. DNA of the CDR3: TGTGCCAGCAGCGCCACCGATTGGGGGGCCCGTTACGAGCAGTACTTC.

The CDR3 bases are TGCGCCAGCAGCCCTAGTAGCGGGAGTATCGGCAATGAGCAGTTCTTC. Translated: CASSPSSGSIGNEQFF. V is TRBV4-3 and J is TRBJ2-1, with 9 bases that match TRBD2. The V and J ends lost 4 bases and 6 bases, in that order; junction bases with no gene match: 10. CDR1 and CDR2 (germline): LGHNA, YSLEER. There are 16 residues in the CDR3.

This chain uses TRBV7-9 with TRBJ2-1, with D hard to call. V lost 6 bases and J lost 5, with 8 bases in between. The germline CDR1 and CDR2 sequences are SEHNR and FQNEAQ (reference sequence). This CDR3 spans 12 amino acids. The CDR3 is CASSYQDNEQFF. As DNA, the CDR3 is TGTGCCAGCAGTTATCAGGACAATGAGCAGTTCTTC. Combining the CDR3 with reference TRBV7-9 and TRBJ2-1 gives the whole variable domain DTGVSQNPRHKITKRGQNVTFRCDPISEHNRLYWYRQTLGQGPEFLTYFQNEAQLEKSRLLSDRFSAERPKGSFSTLEIQRTEQGDSAMYLCASSYQDNEQFFGPGTRLTVL.

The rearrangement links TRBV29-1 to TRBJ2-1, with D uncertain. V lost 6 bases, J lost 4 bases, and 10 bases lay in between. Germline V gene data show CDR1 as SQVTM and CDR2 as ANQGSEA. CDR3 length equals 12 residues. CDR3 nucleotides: TGCAGCGTGCCCGTTAGATACAATGAGCAGTTCTTC. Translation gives CSVPVRYNEQFF.

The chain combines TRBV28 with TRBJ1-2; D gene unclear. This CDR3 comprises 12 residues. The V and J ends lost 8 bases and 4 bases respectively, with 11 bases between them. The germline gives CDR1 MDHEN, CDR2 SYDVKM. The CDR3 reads CASSLLSYGYTF. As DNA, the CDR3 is TGTGCCAGCTCCCTCCTCAGCTATGGCTACACCTTC.

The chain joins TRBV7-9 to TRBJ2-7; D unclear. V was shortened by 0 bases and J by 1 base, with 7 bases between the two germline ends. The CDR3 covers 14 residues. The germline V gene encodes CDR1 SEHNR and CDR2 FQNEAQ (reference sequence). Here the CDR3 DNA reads TGTGCCAGCAGCTTAGCGCGAGAATCCTACGAGCAGTACTTC. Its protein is CASSLARESYEQYF. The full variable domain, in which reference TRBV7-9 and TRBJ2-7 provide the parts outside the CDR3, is DTGVSQNPRHKITKRGQNVTFRCDPISEHNRLYWYRQTLGQGPEFLTYFQNEAQLEKSRLLSDRFSAERPKGSFSTLEIQRTEQGDSAMYLCASSLARESYEQYFGPGTRLTVT.

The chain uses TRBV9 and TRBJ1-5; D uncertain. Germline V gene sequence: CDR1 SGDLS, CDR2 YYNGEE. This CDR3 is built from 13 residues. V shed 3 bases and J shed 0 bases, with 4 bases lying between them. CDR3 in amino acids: CASSGSSNQPQHF. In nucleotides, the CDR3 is TGTGCCAGCAGCGGGAGTAGCAATCAGCCCCAGCATTTT. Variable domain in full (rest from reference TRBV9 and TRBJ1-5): DSGVTQTPKHLITATGQRVTLRCSPRSGDLSVYWYQQSLDQGLQFLIQYYNGEERAKGNILERFSAQQFPDLHSELNLSSLELGDSALYFCASSGSSNQPQHFGDGTRLSIL.

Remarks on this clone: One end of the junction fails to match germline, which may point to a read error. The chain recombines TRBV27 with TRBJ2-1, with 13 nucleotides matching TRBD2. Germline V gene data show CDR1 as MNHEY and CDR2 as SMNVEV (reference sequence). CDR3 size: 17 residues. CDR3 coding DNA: TGTGCCAGCAGTCTCCATGGACTAGCGGGAGTCTACGATGAGCAGTTCTTC. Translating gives CASSLHGLAGVYDEQFF.

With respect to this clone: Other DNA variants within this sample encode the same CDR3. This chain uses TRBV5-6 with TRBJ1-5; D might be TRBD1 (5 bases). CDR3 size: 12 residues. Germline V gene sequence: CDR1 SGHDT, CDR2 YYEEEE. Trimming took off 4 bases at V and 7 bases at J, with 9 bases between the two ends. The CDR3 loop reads CASSLWGQPQHF. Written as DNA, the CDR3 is TGTGCCAGCAGCCTTTGGGGCCAGCCCCAGCATTTT.

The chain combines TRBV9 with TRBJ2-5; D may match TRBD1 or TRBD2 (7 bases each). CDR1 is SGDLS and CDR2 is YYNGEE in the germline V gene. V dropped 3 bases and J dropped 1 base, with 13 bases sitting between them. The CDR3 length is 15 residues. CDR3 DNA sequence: TGTGCCAGCAGCGAGCGGGACAGCACCCAAGAGACCCAGTACTTC. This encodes CASSERDSTQETQYF.